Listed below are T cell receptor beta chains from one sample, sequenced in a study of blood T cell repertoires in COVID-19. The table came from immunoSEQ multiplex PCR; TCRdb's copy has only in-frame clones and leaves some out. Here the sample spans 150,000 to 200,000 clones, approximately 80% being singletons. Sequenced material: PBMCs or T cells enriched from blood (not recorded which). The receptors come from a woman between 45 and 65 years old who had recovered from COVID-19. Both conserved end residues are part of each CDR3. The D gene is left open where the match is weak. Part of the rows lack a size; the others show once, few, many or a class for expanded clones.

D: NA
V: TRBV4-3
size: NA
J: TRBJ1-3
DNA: TGCGCCAGCAGCCAAGCAGGGTACTCTGGAAACACCATATATTTT
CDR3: CASSQAGYSGNTIYF

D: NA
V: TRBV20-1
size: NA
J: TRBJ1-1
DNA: TGCAGTGCTAGTTTATCAACCGGAACGGGGGCTTTCTTT
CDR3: CSASLSTGTGAFF

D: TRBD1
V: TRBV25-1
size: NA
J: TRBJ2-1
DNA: TGTGCCAGCCGAATGACAGGGGGGTACAATGAGCAGTTCTTC
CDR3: CASRMTGGYNEQFF

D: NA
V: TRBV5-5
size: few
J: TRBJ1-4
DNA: TGTGCCAGCAGCGCCGGGTATAACATTGAAAAACTGTTTTTT
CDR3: CASSAGYNIEKLFF

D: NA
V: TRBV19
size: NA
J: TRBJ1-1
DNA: TGTGCCAGTAGTATGGCGGTTAGGGGGACTGAAGCTTTCTTT
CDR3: CASSMAVRGTEAFF

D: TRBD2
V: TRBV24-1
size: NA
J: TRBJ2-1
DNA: TGTGCCACCGGGCGGGAGTACAATGAGCAGTTCTTC
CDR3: CATGREYNEQFF

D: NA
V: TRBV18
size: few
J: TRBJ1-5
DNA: TGTGCCAGCTCGCCGCGACAAGGGGACAATCAGCCCCAGCATTTT
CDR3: CASSPRQGDNQPQHF

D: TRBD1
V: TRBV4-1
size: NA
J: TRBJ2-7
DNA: TGCGCCAGCAGCCAAGAATCAGGGACAGTTTACGAGCAGTACTTC
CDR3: CASSQESGTVYEQYF

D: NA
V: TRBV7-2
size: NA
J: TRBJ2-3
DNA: TGTGCCAGCAGCTTAGGGGAATCGGGACTGCGCACAGATACGCAGTATTTT
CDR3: CASSLGESGLRTDTQYF

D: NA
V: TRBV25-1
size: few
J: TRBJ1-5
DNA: TGTGCCAGCAGTGAATATGAGGAGCGAGGGAGGGCTTGTCAGCCCCAGCATTTT
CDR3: CASSEYEERGRACQPQHF

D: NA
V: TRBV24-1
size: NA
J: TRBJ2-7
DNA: TGTGCCACCAGTGATTCGGGACTCCGAGCCTACGAGCAGTACTTC
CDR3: CATSDSGLRAYEQYF

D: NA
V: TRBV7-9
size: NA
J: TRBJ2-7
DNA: TGTGCCAGCAGCTCCCCAGGACTATCCAGCTCCTACGAGCAGTACTTC
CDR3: CASSSPGLSSSYEQYF

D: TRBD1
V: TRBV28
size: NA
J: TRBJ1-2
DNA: TGTGCCAGCAGTTCGCAGTCACAGGGGGCAAACTATGGCTACACCTTC
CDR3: CASSSQSQGANYGYTF

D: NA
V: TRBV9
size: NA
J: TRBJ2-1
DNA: TGTGCCAGCAGCGTAGACCCTTCTCGGGGCAATGAGCAGTTCTTC
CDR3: CASSVDPSRGNEQFF

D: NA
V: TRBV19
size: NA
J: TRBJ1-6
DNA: TGTGCCAGTAGGGGCAGGGAAGCAAATTCACCCCTCCACTTT
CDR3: CASRGREANSPLHF

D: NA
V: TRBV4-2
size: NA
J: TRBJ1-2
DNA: TGTGCCAGCAGCCAAGTCGCCGACAGCTACTATGGCTACACCTTC
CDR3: CASSQVADSYYGYTF

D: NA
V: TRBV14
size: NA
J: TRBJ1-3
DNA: TGTGCCAGCAGCCTACAGACAGGAAACACCATATATTTT
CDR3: CASSLQTGNTIYF

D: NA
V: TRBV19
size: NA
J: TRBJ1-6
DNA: TGTGCCAGTAGGCCCACAGGGCGGTCCTATAATTCACCCCTCCACTTT
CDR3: CASRPTGRSYNSPLHF

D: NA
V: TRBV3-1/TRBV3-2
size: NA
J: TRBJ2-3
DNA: TGTGCCAGCAGCCTAGGATATAGGACTAGGGGGGTTGATCGAGATACGCAGTATTTT
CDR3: CASSLGYRTRGVDRDTQYF

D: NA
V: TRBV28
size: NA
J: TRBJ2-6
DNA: TGTGCCAGCAGTCCGTGGACGGGACTGCGGGTTGGGGCTGGGGCCAACGTCCTGACTTTC
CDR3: CASSPWTGLRVGAGANVLTF

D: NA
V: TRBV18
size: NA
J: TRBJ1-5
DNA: TGTGCCAGCTCACCACAAGCTCCAGCGGGGGGTTATAGCAATCAGCCCCAGCATTTT
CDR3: CASSPQAPAGGYSNQPQHF

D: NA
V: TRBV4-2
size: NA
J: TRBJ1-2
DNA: TGTGCCAGCAGCCAAGTGGGGGGGGGCGCCGCGTATGGCTACACCTTC
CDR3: CASSQVGGGAAYGYTF

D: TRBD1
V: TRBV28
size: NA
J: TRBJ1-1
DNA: TGTGCCAGCAGTTTCTACGGGACAGGGGACACTGAAGCTTTCTTT
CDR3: CASSFYGTGDTEAFF

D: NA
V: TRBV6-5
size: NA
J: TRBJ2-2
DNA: TGTGCCAGCAGTTCACCCTATGTACGGGGGCTGTTTTTT
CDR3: CASSSPYVRGLFF

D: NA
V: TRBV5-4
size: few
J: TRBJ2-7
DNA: TGTGCCAGCAGCTCCTCGGGTCTGGGCTACGAGCAGTACTTC
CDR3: CASSSSGLGYEQYF

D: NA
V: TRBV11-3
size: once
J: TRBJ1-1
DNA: TGTGCCAGCAGCCCATTCGTCGGGACTGAAGCTTTCTTT
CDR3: CASSPFVGTEAFF

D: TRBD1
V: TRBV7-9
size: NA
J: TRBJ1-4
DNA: TGTGCCAGCAGCTTAGGCCGACAGGGGGCCGCGGGTGAAAAACTGTTTTTT
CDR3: CASSLGRQGAAGEKLFF

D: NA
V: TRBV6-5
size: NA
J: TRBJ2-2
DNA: TGTGCCAGCAGTTCCACTCTAGGAGCCGGGGAGCTGTTTTTT
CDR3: CASSSTLGAGELFF

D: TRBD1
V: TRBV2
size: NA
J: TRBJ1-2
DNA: TGTGCCAGCAGTGTTACAGGGGGCTGGGGCTACACCTTC
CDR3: CASSVTGGWGYTF

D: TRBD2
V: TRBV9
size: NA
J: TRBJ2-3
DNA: TGTGCCAGCAGCGTAGAAGGGGGGACTAGCGGGAGTTATACGCAGTATTTT
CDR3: CASSVEGGTSGSYTQYF

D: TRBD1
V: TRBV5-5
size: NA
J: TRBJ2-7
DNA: TGTGCCAGCAGCCTCACAGGGGACCAAAACTCCTACGAGCAGTACTTC
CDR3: CASSLTGDQNSYEQYF

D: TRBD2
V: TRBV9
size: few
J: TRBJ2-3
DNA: TGTGCCAGCAGCGTAAGCGGGGCAACAGATACGCAGTATTTT
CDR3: CASSVSGATDTQYF

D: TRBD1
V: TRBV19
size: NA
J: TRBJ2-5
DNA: TGTGCCAGTAGTACGGACAGGGGGAAGACCCAGTACTTC
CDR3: CASSTDRGKTQYF

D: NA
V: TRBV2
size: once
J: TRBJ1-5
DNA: TGTGCCAGCAGTAGGGGCAGGGGCAATCAGCCCCAGCATTTT
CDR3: CASSRGRGNQPQHF

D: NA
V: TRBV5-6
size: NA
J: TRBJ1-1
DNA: TGTGCCAGCAGCTTCACAGGGTACCCTGAAGCTTTCTTT
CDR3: CASSFTGYPEAFF

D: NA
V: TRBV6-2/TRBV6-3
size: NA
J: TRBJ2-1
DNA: TGTGCCAGCAGTTTACAGGGTGGCGGGAGATTCGCGAATGAGCAGTTCTTC
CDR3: CASSLQGGGRFANEQFF

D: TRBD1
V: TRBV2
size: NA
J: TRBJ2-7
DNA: TGTGCCAGCAGTGATCCGGGACAGGGTTACGAGCAGTACTTC
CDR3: CASSDPGQGYEQYF

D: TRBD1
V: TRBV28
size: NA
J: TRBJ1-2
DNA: TGTGCCAGCAATTCCGGGACAGGAAATTTCGCCTTC
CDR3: CASNSGTGNFAF

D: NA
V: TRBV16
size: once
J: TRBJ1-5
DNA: TGTGCCAGCAGCCTTGACAGTGATCAGCCCCAGCATTTT
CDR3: CASSLDSDQPQHF

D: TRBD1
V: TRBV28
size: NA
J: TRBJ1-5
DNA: TGTGCCAGCACCTCTGGGACAGCCACCTTAGGGCCCCAGCATTTT
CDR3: CASTSGTATLGPQHF

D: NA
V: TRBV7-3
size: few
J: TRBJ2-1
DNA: TGTGCCAGCAGCTTAGATAGGGGAGGCTATGAGCAGTTCTTC
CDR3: CASSLDRGGYEQFF